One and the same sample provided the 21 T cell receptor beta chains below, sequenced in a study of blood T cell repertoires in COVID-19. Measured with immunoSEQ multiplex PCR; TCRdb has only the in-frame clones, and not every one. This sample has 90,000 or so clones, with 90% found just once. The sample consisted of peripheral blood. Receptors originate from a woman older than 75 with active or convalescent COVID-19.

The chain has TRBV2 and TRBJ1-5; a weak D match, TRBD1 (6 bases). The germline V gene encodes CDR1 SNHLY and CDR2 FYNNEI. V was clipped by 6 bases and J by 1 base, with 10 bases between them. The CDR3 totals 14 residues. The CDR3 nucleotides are TGTGCCAGCAGCCCCGGGACAAGCAATCAGCCCCAGCATTTT. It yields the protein CASSPGTSNQPQHF.

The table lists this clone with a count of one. The CDR3 sequence: CASREDLNQPQHF. The CDR3 nucleotides read TGTGCCAGCCGGGAGGACCTCAATCAGCCCCAGCATTTT. The gene calls are TRBV2 and TRBJ1-5; D remains ambiguous. The CDR3 consists of 13 residues. V lost 8 bases, J lost 3 bases, and 11 bases lay in between. The germline CDR1 and CDR2 sequences are SNHLY and FYNNEI.

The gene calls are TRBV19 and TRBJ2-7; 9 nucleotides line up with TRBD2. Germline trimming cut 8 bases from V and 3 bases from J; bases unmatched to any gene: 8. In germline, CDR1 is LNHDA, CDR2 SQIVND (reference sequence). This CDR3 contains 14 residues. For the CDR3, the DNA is TGTGCCAGTCATAGCGGGGGTAATTTCTACGAGCAGTACTTC. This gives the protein CASHSGGNFYEQYF.

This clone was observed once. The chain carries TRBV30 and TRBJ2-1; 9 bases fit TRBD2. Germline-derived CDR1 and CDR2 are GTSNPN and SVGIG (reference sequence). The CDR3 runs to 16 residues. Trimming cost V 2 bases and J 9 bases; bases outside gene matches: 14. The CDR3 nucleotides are TGTGCCTGGAGTCCATTAGATAGCGGGAGAAGGGGTGAGCAGTTCTTC. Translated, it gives CAWSPLDSGRRGEQFF.

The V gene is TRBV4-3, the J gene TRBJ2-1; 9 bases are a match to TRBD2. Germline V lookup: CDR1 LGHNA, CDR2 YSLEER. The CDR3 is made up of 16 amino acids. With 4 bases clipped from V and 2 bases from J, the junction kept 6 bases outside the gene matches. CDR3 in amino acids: CASSRTTSGTYNEQFF. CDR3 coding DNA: TGCGCCAGCAGCCGAACGACTAGCGGCACCTACAATGAGCAGTTCTTC.

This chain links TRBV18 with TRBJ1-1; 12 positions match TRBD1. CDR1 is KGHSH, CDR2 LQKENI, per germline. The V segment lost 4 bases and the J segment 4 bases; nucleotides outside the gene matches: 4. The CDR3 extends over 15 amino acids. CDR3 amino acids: CASSQGQGATTEAFF. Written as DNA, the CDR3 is TGTGCCAGCTCACAGGGACAGGGGGCTACCACTGAAGCTTTCTTT.

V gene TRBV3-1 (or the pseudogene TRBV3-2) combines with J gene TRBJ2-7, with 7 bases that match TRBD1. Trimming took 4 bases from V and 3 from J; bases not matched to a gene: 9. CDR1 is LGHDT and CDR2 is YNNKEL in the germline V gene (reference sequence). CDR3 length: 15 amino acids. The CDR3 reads CASSPDLTGIYEQYF. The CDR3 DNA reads TGTGCCAGCAGCCCTGATTTGACAGGGATCTACGAGCAGTACTTC.

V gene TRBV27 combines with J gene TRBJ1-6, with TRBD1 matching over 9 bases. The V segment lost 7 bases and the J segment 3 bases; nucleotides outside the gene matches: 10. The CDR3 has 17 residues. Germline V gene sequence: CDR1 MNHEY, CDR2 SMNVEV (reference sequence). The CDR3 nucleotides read TGTGCCAGCAAATTGGGACAGGGCGCTAACTATAATTCACCCCTCCACTTT. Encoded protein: CASKLGQGANYNSPLHF.

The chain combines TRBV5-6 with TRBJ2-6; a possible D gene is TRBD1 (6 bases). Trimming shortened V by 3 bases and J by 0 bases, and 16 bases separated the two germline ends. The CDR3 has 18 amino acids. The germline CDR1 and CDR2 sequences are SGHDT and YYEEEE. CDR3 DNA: TGTGCCAGCAGCTCCCTCAAGGGGGATCCCTCTGGGGCCAACGTCCTGACTTTC. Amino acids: CASSSLKGDPSGANVLTF.

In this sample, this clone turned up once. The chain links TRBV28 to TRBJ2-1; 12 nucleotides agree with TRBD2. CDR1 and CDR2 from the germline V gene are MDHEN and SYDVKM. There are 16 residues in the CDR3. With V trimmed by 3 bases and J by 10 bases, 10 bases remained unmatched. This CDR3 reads CASSLDLAGGQGEQFF. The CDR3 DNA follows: TGTGCCAGCAGTTTGGATCTAGCGGGAGGGCAAGGAGAGCAGTTCTTC.

The CDR3 nucleotides read TGCGCCAGCAGCCTCTTAGGAGTCTCTAATCAGCCCCAGCATTTT. The encoded protein is CASSLLGVSNQPQHF. The chain links TRBV5-1 to TRBJ1-5; no clear D. The CDR3 contains 15 residues. CDR1 SGHRS and CDR2 YFSETQ come from the germline V gene. V dropped 4 bases and J dropped 4 bases, with 15 bases sitting between them.

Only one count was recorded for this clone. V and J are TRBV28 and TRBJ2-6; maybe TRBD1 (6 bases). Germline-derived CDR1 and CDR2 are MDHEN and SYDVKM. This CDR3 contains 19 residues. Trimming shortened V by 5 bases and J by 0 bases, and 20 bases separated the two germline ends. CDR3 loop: CASSGSGGQLHSGANVLTF. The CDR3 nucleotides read TGTGCCAGCAGTGGCTCAGGCGGACAGCTCCACTCTGGGGCCAACGTCCTGACTTTC.

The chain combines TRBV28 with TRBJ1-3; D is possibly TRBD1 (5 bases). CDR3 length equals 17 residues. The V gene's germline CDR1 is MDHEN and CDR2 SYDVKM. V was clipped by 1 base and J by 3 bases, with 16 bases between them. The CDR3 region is CASSLYLEGLGGNTIYF. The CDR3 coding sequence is TGTGCCAGCAGTTTATATTTGGAGGGGTTGGGTGGAAACACCATATATTTT.

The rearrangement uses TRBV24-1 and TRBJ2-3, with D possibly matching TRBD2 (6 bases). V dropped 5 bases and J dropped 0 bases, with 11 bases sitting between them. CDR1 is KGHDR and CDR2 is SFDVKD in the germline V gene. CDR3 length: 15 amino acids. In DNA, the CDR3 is TGTGCCACCAGTGGAACAAGCGGGAGCACAGATACGCAGTATTTT. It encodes CATSGTSGSTDTQYF.

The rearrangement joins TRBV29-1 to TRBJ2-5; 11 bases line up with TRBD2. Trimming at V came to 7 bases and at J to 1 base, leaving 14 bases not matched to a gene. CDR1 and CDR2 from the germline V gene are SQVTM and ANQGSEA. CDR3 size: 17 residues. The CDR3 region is CSGSGTSGSPLQETQYF. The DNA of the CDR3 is TGCAGCGGGTCCGGAACTAGCGGGAGCCCCCTCCAAGAGACCCAGTACTTC.

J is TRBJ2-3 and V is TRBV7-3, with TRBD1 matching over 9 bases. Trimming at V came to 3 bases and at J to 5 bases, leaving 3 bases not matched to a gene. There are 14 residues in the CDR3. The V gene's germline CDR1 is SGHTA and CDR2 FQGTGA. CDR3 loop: CASSFGTGLDTQYF. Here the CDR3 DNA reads TGTGCCAGCAGCTTTGGGACAGGGCTAGATACGCAGTATTTT.

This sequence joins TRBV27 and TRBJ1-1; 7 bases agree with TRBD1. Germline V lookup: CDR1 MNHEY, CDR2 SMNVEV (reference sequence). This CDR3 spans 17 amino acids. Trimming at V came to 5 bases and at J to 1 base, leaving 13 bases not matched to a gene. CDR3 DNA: TGTGCCAGCAGTATACTCCCTCCCGGGACAGCGAACACTGAAGCTTTCTTT. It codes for CASSILPPGTANTEAFF.

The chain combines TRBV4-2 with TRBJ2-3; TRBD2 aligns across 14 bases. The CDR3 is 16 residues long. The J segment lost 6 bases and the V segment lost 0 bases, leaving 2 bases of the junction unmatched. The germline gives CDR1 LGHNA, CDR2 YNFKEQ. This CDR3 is CASSQDRTSGRDTQYF. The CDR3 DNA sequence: TGTGCCAGCAGCCAAGATCGGACTAGCGGGAGGGATACGCAGTATTTT.

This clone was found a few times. DNA for the CDR3: TGTGCCATCAGCTCAGGGGCGACCAACACTGAAGCTTTCTTT. This sequence encodes CAISSGATNTEAFF. The chain couples TRBV10-3 to TRBJ1-1, with a weak D call TRBD1 (6 bases). The CDR3 contains 14 residues. Germline assignment: CDR1 ENHRY and CDR2 SYGVKD. V lost 6 bases and J lost 2, with 13 bases in between.

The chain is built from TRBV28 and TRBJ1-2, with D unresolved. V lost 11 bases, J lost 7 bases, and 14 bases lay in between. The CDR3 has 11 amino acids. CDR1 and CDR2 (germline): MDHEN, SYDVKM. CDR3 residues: CAGGQAFGYTF. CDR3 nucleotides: TGTGCCGGAGGCCAGGCTTTTGGCTACACCTTC.

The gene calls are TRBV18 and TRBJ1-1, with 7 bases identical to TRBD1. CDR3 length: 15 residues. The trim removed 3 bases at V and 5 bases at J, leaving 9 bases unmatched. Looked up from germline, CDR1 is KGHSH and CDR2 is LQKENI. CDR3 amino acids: CASSPNPTGVTEAFF. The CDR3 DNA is TGTGCCAGCTCACCCAACCCCACAGGGGTGACTGAAGCTTTCTTT.